A single sample is the source of the 3 T cell receptor beta chains below, sequenced in a study of early T cells in non-severe SARS-CoV-2 infection. TCRdb re-called the 5' RACE reads through MiXCR, storing one row per CDR3 protein. There are some 55,000 distinct CDR3 sequences in the sample; 12% occur only once, and about 2.5% lies in the top ten. Specimen: whole blood, collected at baseline. These receptors came from an adult who was a healthcare worker with PCR-confirmed SARS-CoV-2 infection or an uninfected control (not recorded which).

This clonotype was seen more than once but under ten times. V usage is TRBV7-2 and J usage is TRBJ2-1; 7 bases match TRBD1. CDR1 is SGHTA, CDR2 FQGNSA, per germline. Unmatched junction bases numbered 10, after V lost 4 bases and J lost 4 bases. The CDR3 extends over 16 amino acids. The CDR3 DNA reads TGTGCCAGCAGCTCCCCCGACAGGGTGTCATACAATGAGCAGTTCTTC. Residues: CASSSPDRVSYNEQFF.

The V gene is TRBV5-4, the J gene TRBJ1-5; D may be TRBD1 (5 bases). CDR3 size: 16 residues. Per germline, CDR1 SGHNT and CDR2 YYREEE (reference sequence). Trimming removed 3 bases at V and 1 base at J, with 14 bases between. The CDR3 DNA is TGTGCCAGCAGCTGGGAGGGCAGGGCCAGCAATCAGCCCCAGCATTTT. This encodes CASSWEGRASNQPQHF.

The chain is built from TRBV3-1 and TRBJ2-2, with TRBD1 matching 8 bases. CDR3 length: 16 amino acids. Germline V gene data show CDR1 as LGHDT and CDR2 as YNNKEL (reference sequence). V lost 3 bases, J lost 5 bases, and 8 bases stayed unmatched. CDR3 loop: CASSQRTGRRTGELFF. For the CDR3, the DNA is TGTGCCAGCAGCCAGCGGACAGGGAGGCGGACCGGGGAGCTGTTTTTT.